The rows below give T cell receptor beta chains drawn from one sample of a study of regulatory T cells in long-lasting Graves disease. TCRdb recomputed calls from the multiplex PCR reads with MiXCR, one row per CDR3 protein. This table has approximately 390,000 distinct CDR3 sequences, about 17% appearing once. The sample was also reused in another study, on T cells in Graves' hyperthyroidism and ophthalmopathy.

The sample consisted of peripheral blood mononuclear cells (PBMCs), taken at new diagnosis, from a patient treated with antithyroid drugs. These TCRs come from a woman aged 18-35 years with Graves disease. Both conserved end residues are part of each CDR3. D genes are given only for firm matches. Clone size is shown for a subset of rows, as once, few, many or a class of expanded clone.

d_call: .
j_call: TRBJ2-1
v_call: TRBV18
clone_size: .
cdr3_nt: TGTGCCAGCTCACCACTACTAGGAAATGAGCAGTTCTTC
cdr3_aa: CASSPLLGNEQFF

d_call: .
j_call: TRBJ1-4
v_call: TRBV5-1
clone_size: .
cdr3_nt: TGCGCCAGCAGCCCGAACAGGGAAACTAATGAAAAACTGTTTTTT
cdr3_aa: CASSPNRETNEKLFF

d_call: .
j_call: TRBJ1-1
v_call: TRBV18
clone_size: many
cdr3_nt: TGTGCCAGCTCACCTCCGGACATCACCACTGAAGCTTTCTTT
cdr3_aa: CASSPPDITTEAFF

d_call: .
j_call: TRBJ2-7
v_call: TRBV28
clone_size: many
cdr3_nt: TGTGCCAGCAGAACGGACCCGGTGGGGGAGCAGTACTTC
cdr3_aa: CASRTDPVGEQYF

d_call: .
j_call: TRBJ2-7
v_call: TRBV5-6
clone_size: .
cdr3_nt: TGTGCAGCGGGTCGAAAGGGGGTGCACGAGCAGTACTTC
cdr3_aa: CAAGRKGVHEQYF

d_call: TRBD2
j_call: TRBJ2-1
v_call: TRBV4-1
clone_size: .
cdr3_nt: TGCGCCAGCAGCCAAGGACTAGCGGGGAGGCTTTGGGGCGAGCAGTTCTTC
cdr3_aa: CASSQGLAGRLWGEQFF

d_call: TRBD1
j_call: TRBJ1-2
v_call: TRBV28
clone_size: many
cdr3_nt: TGTGCCAGCACCTCCGGGACAGGGGGCTATGGCTACACCTTC
cdr3_aa: CASTSGTGGYGYTF

d_call: .
j_call: TRBJ2-7
v_call: TRBV3-1
clone_size: many
cdr3_nt: TGTGCCAGCAGCCAAGAAGGCCCTTTAGTAGGGGCCGACGAGCAGTACTTC
cdr3_aa: CASSQEGPLVGADEQYF

d_call: TRBD1
j_call: TRBJ1-6
v_call: TRBV27
clone_size: many
cdr3_nt: TGTGCCAGCAGTTTGTCGGGACAGAATAATTCACCCCTCCACTTT
cdr3_aa: CASSLSGQNNSPLHF

d_call: TRBD1
j_call: TRBJ1-5
v_call: TRBV6-1
clone_size: many
cdr3_nt: TGTGCCAGCAGTGACTCTAGACAGGGACGTCAGCCCCAGCATTTT
cdr3_aa: CASSDSRQGRQPQHF

d_call: .
j_call: TRBJ2-5
v_call: TRBV5-6
clone_size: few
cdr3_nt: TGTGCCAGCAGCTTAGCGCAGGTCGGGGAGACCCAGTACTTC
cdr3_aa: CASSLAQVGETQYF

d_call: .
j_call: TRBJ2-1
v_call: TRBV27
clone_size: many
cdr3_nt: TGTGCCAGCAGGGCACTCGGGACTCACGAGCAGTTCTTC
cdr3_aa: CASRALGTHEQFF

d_call: TRBD2
j_call: TRBJ2-7
v_call: TRBV2
clone_size: many
cdr3_nt: TGTGCCAGCAGTGCCCACATAGCGGGGGGTGCCCCCCTCGAGCAGTACTTC
cdr3_aa: CASSAHIAGGAPLEQYF